This T cell receptor beta chain was documented in a study of shared clonotypes between healthy human individuals. Sorted-subset replicate PCRs used 200 ng DNA, about 30,000 T cell genomes. Profiling relied on immunoSEQ multiplex PCR, and the TCRdb table lists in-frame clones only, not all of them. There are about a million clones in the sample; around 74% occur only once, and less than 1.5% lies in the top ten. This CDR3 has 14 residues. Trimming took 4 bases from V and 4 from J; bases not matched to a gene: 2. Germline assignment: CDR1 MGHRA and CDR2 YSYEKL. The rearrangement uses TRBV4-1 and TRBJ2-7, with TRBD2 matching 12 bases. This TCR derives from a man younger than 35 in good health. The sequencing input was memory CD4+ T cells sorted from blood. Described subset: CD45RA-negative fraction. CDR3 protein: CASSRGLAGYEQYF. Here the CDR3 DNA reads TGCGCCAGCAGCCGGGGACTAGCGGGTTACGAGCAGTACTTC.